The 2 T cell receptor beta chains below come from one sample, sequenced in a study of blood T cell repertoires in COVID-19. Clones were read by immunoSEQ multiplex PCR, and TCRdb kept only the in-frame ones, dropping some. This sample carries roughly 140,000 clones, 70% to 85% of them seen once, and the ten largest clones take about 8.9%. The specimen sequenced was peripheral blood. The receptors here all came from a woman in her forties or fifties with acute or convalescent COVID-19.

The chain is built from TRBV5-1 and TRBJ1-2; 7 bases map to TRBD1. The CDR3 has 17 amino acids. With 0 bases clipped from V and 2 bases from J, the junction kept 10 bases outside the gene matches. Germline CDR1 SGHRS, CDR2 YFSETQ. The CDR3 coding sequence is TGCGCCAGCAGCTTGGAAGGGGGCCGGCCCGAAAACTATGGCTACACCTTC. Its protein product is CASSLEGGRPENYGYTF.

The chain joins TRBV6-6 to TRBJ1-3, with TRBD1 identical over 8 bases. V lost 6 bases and J lost 1; bases outside the gene matches: 20. Per the germline V gene, CDR1 is MNHNY and CDR2 is SVGAGI (reference sequence). CDR3 length: 20 amino acids. The CDR3 sequence is CASSASRGLRKGGSGNTIYF. CDR3 coding DNA: TGTGCCAGCAGCGCCTCCAGGGGGCTGAGGAAAGGTGGATCTGGAAACACCATATATTTT.